What follows are 11 T cell receptor beta chains derived from one specimen sequenced in a study of T-cell memory formation after mild COVID-19. TCRdb redid the calling of the 5' RACE reads with MiXCR, one entry per CDR3 protein. The sample holds about 130,000 distinct CDR3 sequences, more than 15% seen once. The sequencing input was PBMCs or a T cell subset sorted from them (not recorded which). The receptors here all came from an adult woman who had mild COVID-19 (a few samples of this study predate the infection). Cell type and time point are not known.

This clonotype was seen a few times. The chain is built from TRBV24-1 and TRBJ2-3, with a tentative D call TRBD2 (6 bases). Germline V gene sequence: CDR1 KGHDR, CDR2 SFDVKD. CDR3 length: 15 residues. The germline V and J ends were trimmed by 6 bases and 2 bases, with 14 bases remaining between them. CDR3: CATSSASEFTDTQYF. The CDR3 region has the DNA TGTGCCACCAGTTCCGCTAGCGAGTTCACAGATACGCAGTATTTT.

This chain connects TRBV2 to TRBJ1-2; no clear D. Germline V CDR1 and CDR2: SNHLY, FYNNEI. There are 13 residues in the CDR3. The V end was cut by 3 bases, the J end by 7 bases, with 12 bases between. Here the CDR3 reads CASSDTGSVGYTF. CDR3 DNA sequence: TGTGCCAGCAGTGACACGGGATCCGTTGGCTACACCTTC.

There are a few counts of this clonotype. The CDR3 here is CASSPRDPSYNEQFF. The CDR3 DNA reads TGTGCCAGCAGTCCGAGGGATCCCTCCTACAATGAGCAGTTCTTC. V gene TRBV12-3 or TRBV12-4 combines with J gene TRBJ2-1, with D maybe TRBD2 (5 bases). The CDR3 consists of 15 residues. Between the trimmed V and J ends, which lost 5 bases and 0 bases, there was a span of 11 bases.

This clonotype has more than one count but fewer than ten. V is TRBV4-3 and J is TRBJ2-2; unclear D gene. V lost 5 bases and J lost 0, with 7 bases in between. The CDR3 is made up of 14 amino acids. In germline, CDR1 is LGHNA, CDR2 YSLEER. CDR3 in amino acids: CASSIGANTGELFF. CDR3 DNA: TGCGCCAGCAGCATCGGTGCGAACACCGGGGAGCTGTTTTTT.

CDR3 nucleotides: TGTGCCAGCAGCACCCGCCCCGACAGGGAAGAAGTAGTAGATACGCAGTATTTT. Translation: CASSTRPDREEVVDTQYF. The J gene is TRBJ2-3, the V gene TRBV21-1; the table's D gene call, TRBD1, was not cross checked with the DNA. TRBV21-1 is assigned pseudogene status. The CDR3 runs to 18 residues.

The J gene is TRBJ1-1, the V gene TRBV7-6; no clear D. Germline lookup yields CDR1 SGHVS and CDR2 FNYEAQ. The CDR3 has 16 amino acids. Trimming removed 0 bases at V and 0 bases at J, with 11 bases between. For the CDR3, the DNA is TGTGCCAGCAGCTTAGCAAGCCATGGATTGAACACTGAAGCTTTCTTT. The encoded protein is CASSLASHGLNTEAFF.

The chain links TRBV7-2 to TRBJ2-2, with D possibly TRBD2 on 6 matching bases. The CDR3 has 15 amino acids. With 2 bases removed from V and 10 bases from J, the gap between germline ends came to 17 bases. CDR1 is SGHTA, CDR2 FQGNSA, per germline. CDR3 residues: CASSLRRAGLEELFF. CDR3 sequence (DNA): TGTGCCAGCAGCTTACGGAGGGCGGGCTTAGAGGAGCTGTTTTTT.

V is TRBV12-3 or TRBV12-4 and J is TRBJ1-5, with D hard to call. V shed 3 bases and J shed 6 bases, with 9 bases lying between them. This CDR3 region has 13 residues. The CDR3 sequence is CASSFSSGQPQHF. The CDR3, as DNA: TGTGCCAGCAGTTTCTCAAGCGGTCAGCCCCAGCATTTT.

This chain's CDR3 is CASSLPRLADFSSSTDTQYF. Written as DNA, the CDR3 is TGTGCCAGCAGCCTCCCCCGACTAGCGGATTTTTCTTCTAGCACAGATACGCAGTATTTT. This chain joins TRBV12-3 or TRBV12-4 and TRBJ2-3; TRBD2 agrees at 9 bases. V gave up 6 bases and J gave up 0 bases; unmatched junction bases: 19. This CDR3 is 20 amino acids long.

Only a few counts were recorded for this clonotype. V and J are TRBV7-8 and TRBJ2-7; possible D gene TRBD1, 5 bases. The V and J ends lost 2 bases and 7 bases respectively, with 12 bases between them. CDR3 length equals 13 residues. Germline V CDR1 and CDR2: SGHVS, FQNEAQ. The CDR3 coding sequence is TGTGCCAGCAGCTTACAGGGCCAGCTAGAGCAGTACTTC. Translated, it gives CASSLQGQLEQYF.

This clonotype turned up a few times. The chain has TRBV3-1 and TRBJ2-1; tentative D call: TRBD2 (6 bases). Trimming shortened V by 1 base and J by 8 bases, and 18 bases separated the two germline ends. This CDR3 has 16 residues. Germline assignment: CDR1 LGHDT and CDR2 YNNKEL (reference sequence). This CDR3 is CASSQAQRATGDEQFF. As DNA, the CDR3 is TGTGCCAGCAGCCAAGCCCAGCGGGCCACGGGCGATGAGCAGTTCTTC.